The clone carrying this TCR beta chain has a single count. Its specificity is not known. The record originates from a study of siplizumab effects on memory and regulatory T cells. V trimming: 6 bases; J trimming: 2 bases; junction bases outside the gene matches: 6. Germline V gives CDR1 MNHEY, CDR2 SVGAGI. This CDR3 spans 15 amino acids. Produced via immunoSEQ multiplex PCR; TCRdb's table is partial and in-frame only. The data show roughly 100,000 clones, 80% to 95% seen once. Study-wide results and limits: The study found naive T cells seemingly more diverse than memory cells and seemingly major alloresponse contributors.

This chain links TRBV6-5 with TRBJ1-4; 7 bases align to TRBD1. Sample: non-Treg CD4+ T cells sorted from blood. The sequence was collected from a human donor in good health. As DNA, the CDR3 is TGTGCCAGCAGATTACAGGGGAGCACTAATGAAAAACTGTTTTTT. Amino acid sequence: CASRLQGSTNEKLFF.